This TCR beta chain originates from a study of memory CD4+ T cells and cytomegalovirus serostatus. Across the study: Healthy Belgian adult donors included roughly ten CMV-positive and 24 CMV-negative people. General observations from the study: Of 150 to 200 reported CMV TCRbeta sequences, 67 were found in memory CD4+ repertoires. The CMV-associated TCR signature appears largely within the CD4+ memory repertoire.

Trimming removed 5 bases at V and 0 bases at J, with 14 bases between. Germline CDR1 SGHAT, CDR2 FQNNGV. The length of the CDR3 is 16 residues. Single viable CD3+CD4+CD8-CD45RO+ cells were sorted as the memory CD4+ T cells. On this clone itself: Its antigen is not identified.

In the original analysis: After removing out-of-frame reads, around 2.2 million distinct TCRbeta sequences remained. Assay used: immunoSEQ multiplex PCR; TCRdb lists only in-frame clones, some missing. V, J and clone size derive from that table, while D and trimming were established from the DNA sequence. The sample consists of approximately 40,000 clones, roughly three quarters of them appearing once. The chain uses TRBV11-2 and TRBJ2-1; no definite D call. The sequenced sample was memory CD4+ T cells from blood. This TCR was sampled from an adult in good health and CMV-seronegative. CDR3 residues: CASSRKGQSSYNEQFF. The CDR3, as DNA: TGTGCCAGCAGCCGTAAGGGCCAGAGCTCCTACAATGAGCAGTTCTTC.